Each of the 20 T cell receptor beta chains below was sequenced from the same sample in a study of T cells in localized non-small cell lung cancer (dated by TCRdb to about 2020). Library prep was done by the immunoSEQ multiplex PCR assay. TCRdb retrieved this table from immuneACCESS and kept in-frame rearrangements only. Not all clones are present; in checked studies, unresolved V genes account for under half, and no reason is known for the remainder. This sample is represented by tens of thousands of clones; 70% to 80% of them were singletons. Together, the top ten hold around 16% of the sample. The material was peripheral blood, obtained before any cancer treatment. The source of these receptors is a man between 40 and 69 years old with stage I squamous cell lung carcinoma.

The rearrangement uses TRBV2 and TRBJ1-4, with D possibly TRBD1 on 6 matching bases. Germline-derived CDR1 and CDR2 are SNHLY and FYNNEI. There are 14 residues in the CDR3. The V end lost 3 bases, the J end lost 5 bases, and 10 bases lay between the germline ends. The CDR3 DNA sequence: TGTGCCAGCAGTGAGGACAGAGACAATGAAAAACTGTTTTTT. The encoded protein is CASSEDRDNEKLFF.

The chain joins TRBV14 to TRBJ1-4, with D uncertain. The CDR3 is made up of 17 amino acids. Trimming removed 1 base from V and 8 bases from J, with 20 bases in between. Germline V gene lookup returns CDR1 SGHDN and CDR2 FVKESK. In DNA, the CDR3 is TGTGCCAGCAGCCAAGGGTGGTACGAGGCAAAGGACGAAAAACTGTTTTTT. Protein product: CASSQGWYEAKDEKLFF. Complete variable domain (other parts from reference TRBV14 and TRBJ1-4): EAGVTQFPSHSVIEKGQTVTLRCDPISGHDNLYWYRRVMGKEIKFLLHFVKESKQDESGMPNNRFLAERTGGTYSTLKVQPAELEDSGVYFCASSQGWYEAKDEKLFFGSGTQLSVL.

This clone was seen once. The DNA for the CDR3 is TGTGCCAGTAGTGTCCAGGGTACTGGGAGTACGCAGTATTTT. Translated, it gives CASSVQGTGSTQYF. The chain links TRBV19 to TRBJ2-3; either TRBD1 or TRBD2 may supply D (5 bases each). CDR1 and CDR2 from the germline V gene are LNHDA and SQIVND (reference sequence). There are 14 residues in the CDR3. The germline V and J ends were trimmed by 5 bases and 8 bases, with 17 bases remaining between them. The full variable domain, completed using reference TRBV19 and TRBJ2-3, is DGGITQSPKYLFRKEGQNVTLSCEQNLNHDAMYWYRQDPGQGLRLIYYSQIVNDFQKGDIAEGYSVSREKKESFPLTVTSAQKNPTAFYLCASSVQGTGSTQYFGPGTRLTVL.

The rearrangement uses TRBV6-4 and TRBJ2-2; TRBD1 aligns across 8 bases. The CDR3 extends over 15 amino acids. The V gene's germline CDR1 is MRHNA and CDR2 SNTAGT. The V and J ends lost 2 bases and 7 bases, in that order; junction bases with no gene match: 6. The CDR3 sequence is CASSDGTGAGGELFF. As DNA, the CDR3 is TGTGCCAGCAGTGACGGGACAGGTGCTGGCGGGGAGCTGTTTTTT.

The CDR3 nucleotides are TGTGCCAGCAGCTTAGCTTCTCGGTACAATGAGCAGTTCTTC. Residues: CASSLASRYNEQFF. This sequence joins TRBV7-9 and TRBJ2-1; unclear D gene. V was trimmed by 0 bases and J by 4 bases, leaving 7 bases between them. This CDR3 is 14 amino acids long. CDR1 and CDR2 (germline): SEHNR, FQNEAQ (reference sequence).

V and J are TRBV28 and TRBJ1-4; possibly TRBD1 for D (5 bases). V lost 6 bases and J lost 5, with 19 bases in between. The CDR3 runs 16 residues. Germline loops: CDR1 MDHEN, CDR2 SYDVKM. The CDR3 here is CASRDPGRSSNEKLFF. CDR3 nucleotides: TGTGCCAGCAGAGACCCGGGGCGTAGTTCCAATGAAAAACTGTTTTTT.

CDR3 region: CASSQVLADTQYF. The CDR3 bases are TGTGCCAGCAGCCAAGTCCTCGCAGATACGCAGTATTTT. The V and J genes are TRBV4-2 and TRBJ2-3; D not resolved. This CDR3 region has 13 residues. Trimming removed 1 base at V and 4 bases at J, with 6 bases between. Germline V gene lookup returns CDR1 LGHNA and CDR2 YNFKEQ.

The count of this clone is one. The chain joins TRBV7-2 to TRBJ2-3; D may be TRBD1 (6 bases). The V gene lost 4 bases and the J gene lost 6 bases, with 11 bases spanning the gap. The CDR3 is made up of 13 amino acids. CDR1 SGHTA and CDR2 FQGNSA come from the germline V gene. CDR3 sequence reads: CASSYRVTDTQYF. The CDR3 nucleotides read TGTGCCAGCAGCTACAGGGTAACGGATACGCAGTATTTT.

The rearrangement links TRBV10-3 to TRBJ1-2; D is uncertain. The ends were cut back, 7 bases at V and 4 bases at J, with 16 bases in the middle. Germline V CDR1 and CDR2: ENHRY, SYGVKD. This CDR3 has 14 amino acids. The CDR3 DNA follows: TGTGCCATCATTGTGGCTATGGTCATCTATGGCTACACCTTC. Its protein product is CAIIVAMVIYGYTF.

The DNA of the CDR3 is TGTGCCAGCAGCGTAGAACGGGCCTCGGACGAGCAGTACTTC. It translates to CASSVERASDEQYF. This sequence joins TRBV9 and TRBJ2-7; D gene uncertain. V lost 0 bases to trimming and J lost 5 bases, with 12 bases between them. This CDR3 is 14 amino acids long. Germline CDR1 and CDR2: SGDLS and YYNGEE.

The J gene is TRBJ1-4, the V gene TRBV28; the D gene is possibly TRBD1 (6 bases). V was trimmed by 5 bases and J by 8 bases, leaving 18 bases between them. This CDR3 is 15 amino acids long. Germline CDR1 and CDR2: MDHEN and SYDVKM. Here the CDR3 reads CASSAPRGAKEKLFF. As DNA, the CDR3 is TGTGCCAGCAGTGCACCCCGGGGGGCCAAGGAAAAACTGTTTTTT.

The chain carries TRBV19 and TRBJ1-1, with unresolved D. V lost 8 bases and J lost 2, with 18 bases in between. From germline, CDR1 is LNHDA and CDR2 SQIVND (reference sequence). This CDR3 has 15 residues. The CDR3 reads CASSPQRVGNTEAFF. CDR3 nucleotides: TGTGCCAGTTCCCCACAGCGGGTAGGAAACACTGAAGCTTTCTTT. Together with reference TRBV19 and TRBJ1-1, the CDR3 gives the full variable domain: DGGITQSPKYLFRKEGQNVTLSCEQNLNHDAMYWYRQDPGQGLRLIYYSQIVNDFQKGDIAEGYSVSREKKESFPLTVTSAQKNPTAFYLCASSPQRVGNTEAFFGQGTRLTVV.

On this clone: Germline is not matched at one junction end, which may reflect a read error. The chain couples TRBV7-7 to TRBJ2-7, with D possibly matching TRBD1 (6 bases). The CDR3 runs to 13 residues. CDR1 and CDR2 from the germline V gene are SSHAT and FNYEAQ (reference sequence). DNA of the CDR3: TGTGCTAGCAGTCCGGGACAAAGCTACGAGCAGTACTTC. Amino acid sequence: CASSPGQSYEQYF.

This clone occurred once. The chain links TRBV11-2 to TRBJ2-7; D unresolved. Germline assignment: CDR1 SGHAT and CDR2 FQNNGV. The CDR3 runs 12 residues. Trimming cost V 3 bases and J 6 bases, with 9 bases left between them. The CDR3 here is CASSFRAPEQYF. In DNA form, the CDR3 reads TGTGCCAGCAGCTTTAGGGCCCCCGAGCAGTACTTC.

CDR3: CASVRIMRGLLDSPLHF. CDR3 bases: TGTGCCAGCGTTAGGATCATGAGGGGTTTGTTGGATTCACCCCTCCACTTT. The chain is built from TRBV25-1 and TRBJ1-6, with a weak D call TRBD1 (5 bases). The germline V and J ends were trimmed by 8 bases and 8 bases, with 25 bases remaining between them. The CDR3 covers 17 residues. CDR1 and CDR2 (germline): MGHDK, SYGVNS.

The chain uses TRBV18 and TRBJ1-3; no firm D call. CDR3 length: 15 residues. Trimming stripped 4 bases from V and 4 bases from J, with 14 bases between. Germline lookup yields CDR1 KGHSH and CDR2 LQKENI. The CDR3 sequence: CASSLNQVRGNTIYF. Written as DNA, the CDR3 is TGTGCCAGCTCACTCAATCAGGTGCGGGGAAACACCATATATTTT.

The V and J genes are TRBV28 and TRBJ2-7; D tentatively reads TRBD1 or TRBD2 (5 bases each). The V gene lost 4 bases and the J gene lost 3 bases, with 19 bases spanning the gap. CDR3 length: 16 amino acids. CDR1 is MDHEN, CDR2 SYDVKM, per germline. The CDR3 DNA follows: TGTGCCAGCAGTTCGATCCGGGACGGGCTTTTCTACGAGCAGTACTTC. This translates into CASSSIRDGLFYEQYF.

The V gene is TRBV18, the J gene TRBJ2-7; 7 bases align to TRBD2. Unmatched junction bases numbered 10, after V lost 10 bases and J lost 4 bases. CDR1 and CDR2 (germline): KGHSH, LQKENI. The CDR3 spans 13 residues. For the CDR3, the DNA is TGTGCCACCCCACCGGGGAGGGCTTACGAGCAGTACTTC. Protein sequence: CATPPGRAYEQYF.

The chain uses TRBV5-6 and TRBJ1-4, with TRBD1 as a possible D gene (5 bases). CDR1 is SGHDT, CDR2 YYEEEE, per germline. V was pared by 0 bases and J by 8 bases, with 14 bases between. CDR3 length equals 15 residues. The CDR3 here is CASSLVPGPQEKLFF. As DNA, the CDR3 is TGTGCCAGCAGCTTGGTGCCGGGGCCCCAAGAAAAACTGTTTTTT.

Written as DNA, the CDR3 is TGTGCCAGCAGCTTAGCGTGGTTCGATACGCAGTATTTT. Translation: CASSLAWFDTQYF. J is TRBJ2-3 and V is TRBV11-3; the D is unclear. The CDR3 consists of 13 residues. The V and J ends lost 1 base and 6 bases respectively, with 8 bases between them. CDR1 SGHNT and CDR2 YENEEA come from the germline V gene. Combining the CDR3 with reference TRBV11-3 and TRBJ2-3 gives the whole variable domain EAGVVQSPRYKIIEKKQPVAFWCNPISGHNTLYWYLQNLGQGPELLIRYENEEAVDDSQLPKDRFSAERLKGVDSTLKIQPAELGDSAVYLCASSLAWFDTQYFGPGTRLTVL.